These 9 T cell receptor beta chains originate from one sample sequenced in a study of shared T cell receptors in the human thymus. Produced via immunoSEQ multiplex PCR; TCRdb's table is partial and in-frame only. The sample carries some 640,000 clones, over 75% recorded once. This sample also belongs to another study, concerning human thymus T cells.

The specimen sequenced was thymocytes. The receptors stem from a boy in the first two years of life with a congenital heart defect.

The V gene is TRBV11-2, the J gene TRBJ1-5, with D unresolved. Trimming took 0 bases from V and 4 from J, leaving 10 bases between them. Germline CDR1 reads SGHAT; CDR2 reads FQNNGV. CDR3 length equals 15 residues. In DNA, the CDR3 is TGTGCCAGCAGCTTAGAGGGTCCGGAGAATCAGCCCCAGCATTTT. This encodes CASSLEGPENQPQHF.

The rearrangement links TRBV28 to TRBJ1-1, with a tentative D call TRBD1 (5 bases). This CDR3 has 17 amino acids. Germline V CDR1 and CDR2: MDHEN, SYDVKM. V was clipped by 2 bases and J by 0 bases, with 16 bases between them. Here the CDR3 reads CASSLGSRAGLNTEAFF. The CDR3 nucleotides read TGTGCCAGCAGTTTAGGGTCTAGGGCAGGGTTGAACACTGAAGCTTTCTTT.

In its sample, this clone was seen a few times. In DNA form, the CDR3 reads TGTGCCAGCGGAAGCGGGGGGGCATTTAGAGAGACCCAGTACTTC. This sequence encodes CASGSGGAFRETQYF. The chain couples TRBV6-5 to TRBJ2-5; TRBD2 matches 10 bases. CDR1 MNHEY and CDR2 SVGAGI come from the germline V gene. Trimming at V came to 8 bases and at J to 4 bases, leaving 10 bases not matched to a gene. This CDR3 is built from 15 residues.

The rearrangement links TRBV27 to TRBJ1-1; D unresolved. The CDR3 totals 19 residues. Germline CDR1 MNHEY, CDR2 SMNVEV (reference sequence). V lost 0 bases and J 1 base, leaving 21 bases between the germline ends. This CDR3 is CASSLSRETHLPGNTEAFF. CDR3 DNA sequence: TGTGCCAGCAGTTTATCAAGGGAGACCCACCTACCTGGGAACACTGAAGCTTTCTTT.

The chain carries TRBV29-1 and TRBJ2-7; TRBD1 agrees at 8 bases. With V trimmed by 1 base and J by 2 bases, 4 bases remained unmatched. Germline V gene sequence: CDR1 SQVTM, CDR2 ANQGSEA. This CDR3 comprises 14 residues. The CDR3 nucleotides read TGCAGCGTTGAAGGACAGGGGCCCCCCTACGAGCAGTACTTC. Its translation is CSVEGQGPPYEQYF.

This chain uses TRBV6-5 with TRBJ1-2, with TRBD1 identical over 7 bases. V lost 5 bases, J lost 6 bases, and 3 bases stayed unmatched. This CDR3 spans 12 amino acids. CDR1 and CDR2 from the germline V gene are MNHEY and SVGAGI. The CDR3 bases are TGTGCCAGCAGTGACAGGGTCAATGGCTACACCTTC. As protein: CASSDRVNGYTF.

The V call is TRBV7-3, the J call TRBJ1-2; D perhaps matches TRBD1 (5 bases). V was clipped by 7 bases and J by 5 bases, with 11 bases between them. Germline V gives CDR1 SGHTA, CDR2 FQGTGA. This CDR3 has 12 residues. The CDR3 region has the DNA TGTGCCAGCATCTGGGGCACTTATGGCTACACCTTC. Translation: CASIWGTYGYTF.

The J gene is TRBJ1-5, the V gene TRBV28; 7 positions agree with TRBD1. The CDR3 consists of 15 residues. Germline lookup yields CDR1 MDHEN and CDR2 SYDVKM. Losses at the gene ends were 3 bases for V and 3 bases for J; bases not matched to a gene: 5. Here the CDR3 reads CASSLPGGNNQPQHF. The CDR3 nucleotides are TGTGCCAGCAGTTTGCCAGGGGGAAACAATCAGCCCCAGCATTTT. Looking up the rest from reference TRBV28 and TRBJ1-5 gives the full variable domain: DVKVTQSSRYLVKRTGEKVFLECVQDMDHENMFWYRQDPGLGLRLIYFSYDVKMKEKGDIPEGYSVSREKKERFSLILESASTNQTSMYLCASSLPGGNNQPQHFGDGTRLSIL.

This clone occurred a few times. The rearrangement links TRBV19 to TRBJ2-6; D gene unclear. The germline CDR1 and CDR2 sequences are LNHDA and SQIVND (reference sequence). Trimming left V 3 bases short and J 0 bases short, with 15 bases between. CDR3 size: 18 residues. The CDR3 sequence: CASSIAESRLSGANVLTF. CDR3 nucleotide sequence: TGTGCCAGTAGTATCGCCGAATCGAGGCTCTCTGGGGCCAACGTCCTGACTTTC. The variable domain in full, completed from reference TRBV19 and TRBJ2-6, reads DGGITQSPKYLFRKEGQNVTLSCEQNLNHDAMYWYRQDPGQGLRLIYYSQIVNDFQKGDIAEGYSVSREKKESFPLTVTSAQKNPTAFYLCASSIAESRLSGANVLTFGAGSRLTVL.